These 17 T cell receptor beta chains share one sample of origin, sequenced in a study of monozygotic twins with inflammatory bowel disease. For each CDR3 protein, TCRdb gives one entry from its re-call of the 5' RACE reads, without DNA. The sample has approximately 330,000 distinct CDR3 sequences. The sample taken for sequencing was blood. All receptors derive from a human donor with ulcerative colitis or Crohn's disease, or a healthy co-twin of an affected twin (not recorded which).

The V gene is TRBV12-3 or TRBV12-4, the J gene TRBJ1-1; TCRdb's assignment of TRBD1 cannot be checked, as there is no DNA. The CDR3 has 14 amino acids. This CDR3 is CASSHWGTNTEAFF.

J is TRBJ1-1 and V is TRBV28; TCRdb picks TRBD1, but there is no DNA to check that call. Germline V gene data show CDR1 as MDHEN and CDR2 as SYDVKM. This CDR3 is 15 amino acids long. The CDR3 loop reads CASRLYAGAGSEAFF.

The V call is TRBV12-3 or TRBV12-4, the J call TRBJ2-2; TCRdb's D gene call, TRBD1, goes unchecked for lack of DNA. This CDR3 is 16 amino acids long. CDR3 sequence reads: CASTQQSGGKTGELFF.

This chain links TRBV7-8 with TRBJ1-6. Looked up from germline, CDR1 is SGHVS and CDR2 is FQNEAQ. The CDR3 runs to 14 residues. The CDR3 spells CASSLLQTYSPLHF.

The chain carries TRBV6-2 or TRBV6-3 and TRBJ1-1. Germline V CDR1 and CDR2: MNHEY, SVGEGT. The CDR3 is made up of 14 amino acids. This CDR3 reads CASSPTGGGTEAFF.

The chain combines TRBV25-1 with TRBJ2-2; lacking DNA, the TRBD2 call made by TCRdb goes unchecked. The CDR3 spans 16 residues. Per the germline V gene, CDR1 is MGHDK and CDR2 is SYGVNS. The CDR3 sequence is CASSEFRETYTGELFF.

The chain employs TRBV27 and TRBJ1-6; TCRdb selects TRBD1, and the lack of DNA leaves this call unchecked. The CDR3 is 14 amino acids. CDR1 MNHEY and CDR2 SMNVEV come from the germline V gene (reference sequence). The CDR3 protein is CASSLSRTASPLHF.

The chain couples TRBV27 to TRBJ1-6; TCRdb selects TRBD1, and the lack of DNA leaves this call unchecked. Germline assignment: CDR1 MNHEY and CDR2 SMNVEV (reference sequence). The CDR3 is made up of 15 amino acids. CDR3 protein: CASSNTGQYNSPLHF.

V and J are TRBV20-1 and TRBJ2-7; TCRdb proposes TRBD1, but this gene call is untestable without DNA. This CDR3 has 14 amino acids. Germline values: CDR1 DFQATT, CDR2 SNEGSKA (reference sequence). The CDR3 reads CSAQNRQGSYEQYF.

V is TRBV2 and J is TRBJ2-7; the TCRdb D gene call, TRBD1, has no DNA to confirm it. Germline V CDR1 and CDR2: SNHLY, FYNNEI. CDR3 length: 12 amino acids. CDR3 protein: CASSDNRGGQYF.

The rearrangement uses TRBV20-1 and TRBJ2-7. The germline CDR1 and CDR2 sequences are DFQATT and SNEGSKA (reference sequence). This CDR3 comprises 14 residues. CDR3 in amino acids: CSARGQATTYEQYF.

The CDR3 sequence is CASSALGRVGGYTF. The chain carries TRBV19 and TRBJ1-2; the D call of TRBD1 rests on TCRdb alone, since no DNA is present to check it. The CDR3 has 14 residues. Per the germline V gene, CDR1 is LNHDA and CDR2 is SQIVND (reference sequence).

The V and J genes are TRBV5-1 and TRBJ1-5; TCRdb's D call of TRBD1 is untestable without DNA. Germline CDR1 and CDR2: SGHRS and YFSETQ. The CDR3 sequence is 15 residues long. The CDR3 sequence is CASSLLGRGDQPQHF. The whole variable domain, filled in from reference TRBV5-1 and TRBJ1-5, reads KAGVTQTPRYLIKTRGQQVTLSCSPISGHRSVSWYQQTPGQGLQFLFEYFSETQRNKGNFPGRFSGRQFSNSRSEMNVSTLELGDSALYLCASSLLGRGDQPQHFGDGTRLSIL.

The chain links TRBV9 to TRBJ2-1. Germline V gene sequence: CDR1 SGDLS, CDR2 YYNGEE. The CDR3 extends over 15 amino acids. The CDR3 reads CASSVAPTLYNEQFF.

The rearrangement uses TRBV7-9 and TRBJ2-1; the D gene TCRdb calls, TRBD1, cannot be checked with no DNA. Germline-derived CDR1 and CDR2 are SEHNR and FQNEAQ (reference sequence). The CDR3 consists of 17 residues. Here the CDR3 reads CASSPGYKGTHYNEQFF.

V gene TRBV7-2 combines with J gene TRBJ1-4; TCRdb gives TRBD1 as the D gene, but with no DNA this cannot be confirmed. The CDR3 length is 15 residues. Germline CDR1 is SGHTA and CDR2 is FQGNSA. This CDR3 is CASSLGGTVNEKLFF.

This CDR3 reads CASSPIWNTGELFF. The chain is built from TRBV28 and TRBJ2-2. The CDR3 consists of 14 residues. Looked up from germline, CDR1 is MDHEN and CDR2 is SYDVKM.